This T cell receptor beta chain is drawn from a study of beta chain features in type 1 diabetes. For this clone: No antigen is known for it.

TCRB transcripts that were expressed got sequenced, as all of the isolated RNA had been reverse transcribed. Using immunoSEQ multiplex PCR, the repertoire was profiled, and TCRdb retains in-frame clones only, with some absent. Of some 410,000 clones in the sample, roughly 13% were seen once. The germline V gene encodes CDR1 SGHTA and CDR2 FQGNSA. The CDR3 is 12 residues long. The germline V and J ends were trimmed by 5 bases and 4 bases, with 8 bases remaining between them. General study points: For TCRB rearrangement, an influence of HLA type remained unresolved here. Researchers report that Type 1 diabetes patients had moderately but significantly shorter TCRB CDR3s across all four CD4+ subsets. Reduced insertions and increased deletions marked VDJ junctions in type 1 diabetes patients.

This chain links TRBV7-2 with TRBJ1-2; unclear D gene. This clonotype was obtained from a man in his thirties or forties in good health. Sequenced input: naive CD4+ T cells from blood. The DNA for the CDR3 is TGTGCCAGCAGCCCGACCCTCTATGGCTACACCTTC. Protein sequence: CASSPTLYGYTF.